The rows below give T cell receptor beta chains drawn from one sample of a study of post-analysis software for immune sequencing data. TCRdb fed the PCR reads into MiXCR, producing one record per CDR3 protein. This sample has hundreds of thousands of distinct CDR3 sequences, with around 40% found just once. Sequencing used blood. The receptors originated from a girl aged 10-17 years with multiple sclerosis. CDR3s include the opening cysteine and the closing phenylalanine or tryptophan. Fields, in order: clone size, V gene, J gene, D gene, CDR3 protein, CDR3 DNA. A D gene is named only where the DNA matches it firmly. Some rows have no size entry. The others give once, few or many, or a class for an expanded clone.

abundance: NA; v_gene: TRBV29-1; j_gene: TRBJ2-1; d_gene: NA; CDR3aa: CSVGGPNNEQFF; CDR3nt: TGCAGCGTCGGGGGACCAAACAATGAGCAGTTCTTC
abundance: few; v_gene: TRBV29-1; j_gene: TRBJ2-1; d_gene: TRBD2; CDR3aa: CSATSASGYNEQFF; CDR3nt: TGCAGCGCTACATCCGCTAGCGGGTACAATGAGCAGTTCTTC
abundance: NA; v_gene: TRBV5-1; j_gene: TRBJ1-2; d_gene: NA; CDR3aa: CASDTGGRNGYTF; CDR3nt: TGCGCCAGCGATACGGGAGGACGTAATGGCTACACCTTC
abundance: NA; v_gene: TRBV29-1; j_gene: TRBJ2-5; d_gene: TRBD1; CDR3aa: CSVDAQAGGQQYF; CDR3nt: TGCAGCGTTGATGCCCAAGCAGGGGGCCAGCAGTACTTC
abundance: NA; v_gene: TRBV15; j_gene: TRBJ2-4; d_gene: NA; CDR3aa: CATSRDFSGVVGKNIQYF; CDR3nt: TGTGCCACCAGCAGAGATTTTTCGGGAGTGGTAGGCAAAAACATTCAGTACTTC
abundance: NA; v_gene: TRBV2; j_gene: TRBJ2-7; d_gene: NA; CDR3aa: CASSEASAGSYEQYF; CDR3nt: TGTGCCAGCAGTGAAGCGAGTGCAGGGTCCTACGAGCAGTACTTC
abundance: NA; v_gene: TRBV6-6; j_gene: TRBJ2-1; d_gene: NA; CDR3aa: CASSYSRVGLGDEQFF; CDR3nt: TGTGCCAGCAGTTACTCGAGGGTGGGACTGGGGGATGAGCAGTTCTTC
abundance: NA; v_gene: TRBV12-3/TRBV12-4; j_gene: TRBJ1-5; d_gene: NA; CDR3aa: CASSFGGDGPNQPQHF; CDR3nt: TGTGCCAGCAGTTTTGGTGGGGACGGACCTAATCAGCCCCAGCATTTT
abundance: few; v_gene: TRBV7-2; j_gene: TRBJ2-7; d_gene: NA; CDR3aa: CASSFDLNEYEQYF; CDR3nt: TGTGCCAGCAGCTTCGATCTTAACGAATACGAGCAGTACTTC
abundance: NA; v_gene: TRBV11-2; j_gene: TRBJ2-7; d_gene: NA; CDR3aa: CASSSEPVTVYEQYF; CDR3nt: TGTGCCAGCAGCTCAGAACCCGTAACGGTATACGAGCAGTACTTC
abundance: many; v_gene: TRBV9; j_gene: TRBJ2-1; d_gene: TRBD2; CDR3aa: CASSVGLAGGNEQFF; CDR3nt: TGTGCCAGCAGCGTAGGGCTAGCGGGAGGGAATGAGCAGTTCTTC
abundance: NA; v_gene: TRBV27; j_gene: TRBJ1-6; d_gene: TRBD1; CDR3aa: CASSARGGSSSPLHF; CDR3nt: TGTGCCAGCAGTGCGCGAGGGGGCTCTAGTTCACCCCTCCACTTT
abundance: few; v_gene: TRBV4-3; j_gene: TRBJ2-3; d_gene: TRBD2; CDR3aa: CASSPGTSDIDTQYF; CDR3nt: TGCGCCAGCAGCCCCGGGACTAGCGATATTGATACGCAGTATTTT
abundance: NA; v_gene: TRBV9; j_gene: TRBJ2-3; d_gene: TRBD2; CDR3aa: CASSVGAGLAPPRDTQYF; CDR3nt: TGTGCCAGCAGCGTAGGAGCTGGACTAGCGCCACCGAGAGACACGCAGTATTTT
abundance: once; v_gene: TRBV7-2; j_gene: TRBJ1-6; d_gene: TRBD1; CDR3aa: CASTPGTGGGYVRSPLHF; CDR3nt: TGTGCCAGCACGCCCGGGACAGGGGGCGGCTACGTACGTTCACCCCTCCACTTT
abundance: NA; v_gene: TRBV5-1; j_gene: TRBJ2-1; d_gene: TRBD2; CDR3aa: CASSGGLAGSNEQFF; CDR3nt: TGCGCCAGCAGCGGGGGACTAGCGGGAAGCAATGAGCAGTTCTTC
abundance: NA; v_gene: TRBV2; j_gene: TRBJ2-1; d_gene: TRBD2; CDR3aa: CASSDFSLAGALPSDEQFF; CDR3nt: TGTGCCAGCAGTGACTTTTCACTAGCGGGAGCCCTCCCTAGCGATGAGCAGTTCTTC
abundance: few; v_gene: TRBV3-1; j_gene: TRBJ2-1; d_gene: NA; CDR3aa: CASSQVLGEQFF; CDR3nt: TGTGCCAGCAGCCAGGTATTGGGTGAGCAGTTCTTC
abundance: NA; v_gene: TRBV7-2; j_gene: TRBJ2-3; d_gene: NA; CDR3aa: CASSLARGRSTDTQYF; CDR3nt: TGTGCCAGCAGCTTAGCGCGGGGCAGAAGCACAGATACGCAGTATTTT
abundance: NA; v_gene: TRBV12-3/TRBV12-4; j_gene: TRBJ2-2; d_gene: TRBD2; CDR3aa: CASSLTSGSVGGELFF; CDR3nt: TGTGCCAGCAGTTTAACTAGCGGGAGTGTCGGCGGGGAGCTGTTTTTT
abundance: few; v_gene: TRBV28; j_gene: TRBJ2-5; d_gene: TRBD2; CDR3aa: CASSSTSGSLGETQYF; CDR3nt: TGTGCCAGCAGTTCAACTAGCGGGAGCTTGGGAGAGACCCAGTACTTC
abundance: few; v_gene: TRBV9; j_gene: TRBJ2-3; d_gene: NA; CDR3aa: CASSVRGELTHTDTQYF; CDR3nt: TGTGCCAGCAGCGTGAGGGGGGAATTAACCCACACAGATACGCAGTATTTT
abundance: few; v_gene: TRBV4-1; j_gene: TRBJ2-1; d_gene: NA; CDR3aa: CASSQEVTSYEQFF; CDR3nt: TGCGCCAGCAGCCAAGAAGTTACTAGCTATGAGCAGTTCTTC
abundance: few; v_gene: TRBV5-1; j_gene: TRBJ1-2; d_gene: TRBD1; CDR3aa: CASSSGQGLLNYGYTF; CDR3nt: TGCGCCAGCAGCTCTGGACAGGGTCTCCTTAACTATGGCTACACCTTC
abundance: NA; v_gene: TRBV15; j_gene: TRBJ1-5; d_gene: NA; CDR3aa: CATSRDAVNQPQHF; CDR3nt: TGTGCCACCAGCAGAGACGCAGTTAATCAGCCCCAGCATTTT
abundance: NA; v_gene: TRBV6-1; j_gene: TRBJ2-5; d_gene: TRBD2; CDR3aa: CATGGTSYGQYF; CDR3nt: TGTGCCACGGGAGGGACCTCCTACGGGCAGTACTTC
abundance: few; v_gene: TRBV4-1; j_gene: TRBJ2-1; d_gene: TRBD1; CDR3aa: CASSQDRGTGSLNEQFF; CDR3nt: TGCGCCAGCAGCCAAGATAGGGGGACAGGGTCTTTAAATGAGCAGTTCTTC
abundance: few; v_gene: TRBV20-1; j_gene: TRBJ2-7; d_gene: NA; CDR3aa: CSAGVSFHEQYF; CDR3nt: TGCAGTGCTGGGGTCTCCTTTCACGAGCAGTACTTC
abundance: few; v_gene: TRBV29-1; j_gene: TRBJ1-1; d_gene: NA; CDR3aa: CSVAGESTEAFF; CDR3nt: TGCAGCGTCGCAGGGGAAAGCACTGAAGCTTTCTTT
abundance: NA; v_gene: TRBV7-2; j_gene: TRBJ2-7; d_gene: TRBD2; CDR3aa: CASSLVSGRTYEQYF; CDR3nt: TGTGCCAGCAGCTTAGTTTCCGGGAGGACATACGAGCAGTACTTC
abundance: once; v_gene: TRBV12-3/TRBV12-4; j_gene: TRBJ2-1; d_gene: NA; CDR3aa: CASSFSRGGDNEQFF; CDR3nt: TGTGCCAGCAGTTTCAGCAGGGGAGGGGACAATGAGCAGTTCTTC
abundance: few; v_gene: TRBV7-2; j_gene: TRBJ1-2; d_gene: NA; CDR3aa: CASTLAGQPYGYTF; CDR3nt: TGTGCCAGCACCCTAGCAGGGCAGCCTTATGGCTACACCTTC
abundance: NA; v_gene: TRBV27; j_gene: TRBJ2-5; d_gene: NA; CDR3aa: CASSFQPIGRETQYF; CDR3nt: TGTGCCAGCAGTTTTCAGCCTATTGGGAGGGAGACCCAGTACTTC
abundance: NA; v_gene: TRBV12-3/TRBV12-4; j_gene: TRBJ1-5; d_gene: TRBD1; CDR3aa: CASSSPDRGRQPQHF; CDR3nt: TGTGCCAGCAGTTCCCCTGACAGGGGACGTCAGCCCCAGCATTTT
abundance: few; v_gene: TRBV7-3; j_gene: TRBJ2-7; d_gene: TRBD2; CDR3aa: CASSLAGGYAYEQYF; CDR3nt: TGTGCCAGCAGCCTCGCGGGGGGGTACGCCTACGAGCAGTACTTC
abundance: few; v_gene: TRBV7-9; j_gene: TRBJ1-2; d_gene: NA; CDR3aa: CASIGNYGYTF; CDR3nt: TGTGCCAGCATCGGAAACTATGGCTACACCTTC
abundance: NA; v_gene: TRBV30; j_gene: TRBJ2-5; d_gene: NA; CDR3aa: CAWNGEGVSRRGTQYF; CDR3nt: TGTGCCTGGAATGGAGAAGGCGTTAGCAGACGGGGGACCCAGTACTTC
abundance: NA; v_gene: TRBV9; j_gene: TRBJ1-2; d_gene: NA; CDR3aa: CASSVHEGPYGYTF; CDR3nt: TGTGCCAGCAGCGTACATGAAGGACCCTATGGCTACACCTTC
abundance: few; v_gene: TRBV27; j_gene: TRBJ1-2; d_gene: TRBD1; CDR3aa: CASSFTGTGKSYGYTF; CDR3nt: TGTGCCAGCAGTTTTACCGGGACAGGTAAATCCTATGGCTACACCTTC
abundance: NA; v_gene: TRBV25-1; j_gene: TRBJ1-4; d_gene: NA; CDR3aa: CASSEHTGTSNEKLFF; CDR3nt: TGTGCCAGCAGTGAGCACACAGGGACCTCAAATGAAAAACTGTTTTTT
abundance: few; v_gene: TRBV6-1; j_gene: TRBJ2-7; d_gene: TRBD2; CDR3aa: CASSEREAEQYF; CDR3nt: TGTGCCAGCAGTGAACGGGAGGCCGAGCAGTACTTC
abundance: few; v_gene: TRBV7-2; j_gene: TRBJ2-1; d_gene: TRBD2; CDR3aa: CASSLVAGGQPSYNEQFF; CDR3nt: TGTGCCAGCAGCTTAGTAGCGGGAGGTCAACCCTCCTACAATGAGCAGTTCTTC
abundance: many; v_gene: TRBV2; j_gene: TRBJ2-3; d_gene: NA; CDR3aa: CASSISTQGTPQDTQYF; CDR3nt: TGTGCCAGCAGCATAAGTACCCAGGGGACCCCACAGGATACGCAGTATTTT
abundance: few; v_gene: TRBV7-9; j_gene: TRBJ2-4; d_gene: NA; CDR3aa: CASSLAGAGRAKNIQYF; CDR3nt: TGTGCCAGCAGCTTAGCGGGCGCAGGGAGAGCCAAAAACATTCAGTACTTC
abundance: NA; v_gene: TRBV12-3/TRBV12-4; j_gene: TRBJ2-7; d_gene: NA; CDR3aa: CASSLGNGPYEQYF; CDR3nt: TGTGCCAGCAGTTTAGGAAACGGTCCCTACGAGCAGTACTTC
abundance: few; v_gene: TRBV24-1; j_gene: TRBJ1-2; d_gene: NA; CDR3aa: CATSATTNYGYTF; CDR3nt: TGTGCCACCAGTGCAACAACTAACTATGGCTACACCTTC
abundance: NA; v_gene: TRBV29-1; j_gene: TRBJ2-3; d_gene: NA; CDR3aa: CSVVPGSTDTQYF; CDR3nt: TGCAGCGTTGTACCGGGGAGCACAGATACGCAGTATTTT
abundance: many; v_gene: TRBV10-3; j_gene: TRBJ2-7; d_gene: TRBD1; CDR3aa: CAISGTGGEQYF; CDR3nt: TGTGCCATCAGTGGGACAGGGGGCGAGCAGTACTTC
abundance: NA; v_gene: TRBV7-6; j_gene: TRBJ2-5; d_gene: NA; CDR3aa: CASSVREETQYF; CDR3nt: TGTGCCAGCAGCGTAAGAGAAGAGACCCAGTACTTC
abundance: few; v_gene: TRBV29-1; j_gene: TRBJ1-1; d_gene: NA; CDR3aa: CSVEGRANTEAFF; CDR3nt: TGCAGCGTTGAAGGCAGGGCAAACACTGAAGCTTTCTTT
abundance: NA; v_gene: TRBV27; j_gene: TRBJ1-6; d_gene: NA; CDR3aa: CASSLLAGDSPLHF; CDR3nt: TGTGCCAGCAGTTTATTAGCAGGGGACTCACCCCTCCACTTT
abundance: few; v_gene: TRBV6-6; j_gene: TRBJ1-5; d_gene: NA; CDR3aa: CASSYSPYQPQHF; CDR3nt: TGTGCCAGCAGTTACTCCCCCTATCAGCCCCAGCATTTT
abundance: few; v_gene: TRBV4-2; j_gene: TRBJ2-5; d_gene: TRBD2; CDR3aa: CASSQGGGRAETQYF; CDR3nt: TGTGCCAGCAGCCAAGGTGGCGGGAGGGCGGAGACCCAGTACTTC
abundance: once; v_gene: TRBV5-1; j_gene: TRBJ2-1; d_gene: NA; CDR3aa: CASSLTSNYEQFF; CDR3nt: TGCGCCAGCAGCCTGACTAGTAATTATGAGCAGTTCTTC